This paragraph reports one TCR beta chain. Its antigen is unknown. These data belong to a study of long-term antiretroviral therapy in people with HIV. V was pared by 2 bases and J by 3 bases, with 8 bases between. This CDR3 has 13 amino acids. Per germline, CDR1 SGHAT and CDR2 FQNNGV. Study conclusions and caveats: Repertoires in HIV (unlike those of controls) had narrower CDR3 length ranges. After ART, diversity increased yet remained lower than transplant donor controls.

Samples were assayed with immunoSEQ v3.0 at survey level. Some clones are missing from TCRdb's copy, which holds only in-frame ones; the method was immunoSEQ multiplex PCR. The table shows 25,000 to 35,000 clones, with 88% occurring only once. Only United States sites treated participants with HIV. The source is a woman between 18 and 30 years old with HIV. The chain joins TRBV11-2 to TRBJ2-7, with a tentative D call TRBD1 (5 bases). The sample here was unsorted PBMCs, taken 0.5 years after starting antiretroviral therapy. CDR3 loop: CASSLNRYYEQYF. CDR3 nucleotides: TGTGCCAGCAGCTTAAACAGGTACTACGAGCAGTACTTC.